The 19 T cell receptor beta chains below all came from one sample that was sequenced in a study of blood T cell repertoires in COVID-19. Profiled with immunoSEQ multiplex PCR; TCRdb holds only in-frame clones, not every one. The data contain tens of thousands of clones, roughly 87% of them singletons. The sequenced material came from peripheral blood. Receptors originate from a man aged 35 to 55 with COVID-19, enrolled during active disease.

The chain employs TRBV10-1 and TRBJ2-1; D perhaps matches TRBD2 (6 bases). CDR1 and CDR2 from the germline V gene are WNHNN and SYGVQD (reference sequence). There are 13 residues in the CDR3. Trimming removed 0 bases from V and 9 bases from J, with 9 bases in between. CDR3 DNA sequence: TGCGCCAGCAGTGAGTCCGGCGGGGTTGAGCAGTTCTTC. Translation: CASSESGGVEQFF.

This chain links TRBV21-1 with TRBJ2-5; the D call in the table, TRBD1, was not verified against the DNA. TRBV21-1 is classified as a pseudogene. This CDR3 comprises 18 residues. CDR3 nucleotide sequence: TGTGCCAGCAGCAAAAGGCGAACAGGGAGAGGTATCGGAGAGACCCAGTACTTC. Its protein product is CASSKRRTGRGIGETQYF.

This chain links TRBV6-5 with TRBJ2-2; a weak D match, TRBD2 (5 bases). This CDR3 spans 15 amino acids. Germline V CDR1 and CDR2: MNHEY, SVGAGI. V was pared by 6 bases and J by 4 bases, with 15 bases between. The CDR3 DNA reads as TGTGCCAGCAGGGAGACGGGATTCACCACCGGGGAGCTGTTTTTT. It is translated as CASRETGFTTGELFF.

V and J are TRBV3-1 (or the pseudogene TRBV3-2) and TRBJ2-1; 10 bases map to TRBD2. Germline CDR1 is LGHDT and CDR2 is YNNKEL (reference sequence). This CDR3 has 20 amino acids. J lost 0 bases, V lost 7 bases, and 18 bases had no gene match. In DNA, the CDR3 is TGTGCCAGCACGACATACCCCACAGCGGGAGGGCGGAACTCCTACAATGAGCAGTTCTTC. Amino acid sequence: CASTTYPTAGGRNSYNEQFF.

V and J are TRBV19 and TRBJ2-7; D is unresolved. CDR1 is LNHDA and CDR2 is SQIVND in the germline V gene (reference sequence). The V and J ends lost 1 base and 5 bases respectively, with 18 bases between them. There are 16 residues in the CDR3. CDR3 DNA: TGTGCCAGTAGTATAGCCAGAACCTTGGTTTACGACGAGCAGTACTTC. Translating gives CASSIARTLVYDEQYF.

The chain uses TRBV5-4 and TRBJ2-1, with D maybe TRBD2 (6 bases). Trimming cost V 0 bases and J 3 bases, with 16 bases left between them. The CDR3 spans 17 residues. In germline, CDR1 is SGHNT, CDR2 YYREEE (reference sequence). CDR3 sequence (DNA): TGTGCCAGCAGCTTGGCATCGGACTACGATTTCTACAATGAGCAGTTCTTC. This codes for CASSLASDYDFYNEQFF.

The chain joins TRBV5-1 to TRBJ2-5; 10 bases agree with TRBD1. CDR1 is SGHRS, CDR2 YFSETQ, per germline. V gave up 4 bases and J gave up 5 bases; unmatched junction bases: 5. The CDR3 extends over 14 amino acids. The CDR3 DNA follows: TGCGCCAGCAGCCCGGGACAGGGGAAGGAGACCCAGTACTTC. Translating gives CASSPGQGKETQYF.

V gene TRBV2 combines with J gene TRBJ1-3, with D unclear. V gave up 3 bases and J gave up 10 bases, with 10 bases separating them. Germline V gene data show CDR1 as SNHLY and CDR2 as FYNNEI. This CDR3 has 12 residues. The CDR3 reads CASSDRIGTIYF. The CDR3, as DNA: TGTGCCAGCAGTGACCGTATCGGTACCATATATTTT.

The V gene is TRBV6-1, the J gene TRBJ2-7; 7 positions agree with TRBD1. Per germline, CDR1 MNHNS and CDR2 SASEGT. This CDR3 contains 15 residues. With V trimmed by 0 bases and J by 6 bases, 8 bases remained unmatched. CDR3 in amino acids: CASSEAWTGLREQYF. Written as DNA, the CDR3 is TGTGCCAGCAGTGAAGCTTGGACAGGCCTCCGCGAGCAGTACTTC.

This clone was seen once. The chain carries TRBV6-5 and TRBJ1-2; D perhaps matches TRBD1 (5 bases). CDR1 is MNHEY and CDR2 is SVGAGI in the germline V gene. There are 14 residues in the CDR3. Trimming removed 8 bases at V and 4 bases at J, with 17 bases between. The chain's CDR3 is CASDSHRPPYGYTF. The CDR3 bases are TGTGCCAGCGACAGTCATCGTCCTCCCTATGGCTACACCTTC.

J is TRBJ1-1 and V is TRBV28; TRBD1 might be the D (6 bases). Germline-derived CDR1 and CDR2 are MDHEN and SYDVKM. This CDR3 spans 13 amino acids. The V end lost 4 bases, the J end lost 4 bases, and 10 bases lay between the germline ends. CDR3 DNA sequence: TGTGCCAGCAGTTCTCAGGGGCCCACTGAAGCTTTCTTT. Translation: CASSSQGPTEAFF.

The gene calls are TRBV4-1 and TRBJ2-1; 8 bases line up with TRBD2. The germline gives CDR1 MGHRA, CDR2 YSYEKL. Losses at the gene ends were 0 bases for V and 8 bases for J; bases not matched to a gene: 6. The CDR3 length is 15 residues. CDR3 loop: CASSQDAGGRDEQFF. As DNA, the CDR3 is TGCGCCAGCAGCCAAGATGCGGGGGGCAGGGATGAGCAGTTCTTC.

The rearrangement uses TRBV28 and TRBJ1-5; a possible D gene is TRBD1 (5 bases). From germline, CDR1 is MDHEN and CDR2 SYDVKM. The CDR3 has 14 residues. Trimming shortened V by 6 bases and J by 4 bases, and 13 bases separated the two germline ends. The CDR3: CASRWGGGNQPQHF. The CDR3 nucleotides read TGTGCCAGCAGATGGGGCGGGGGGAATCAGCCCCAGCATTTT.

The V call is TRBV3-1 (or the pseudogene TRBV3-2), the J call TRBJ2-7; perhaps TRBD2 as D (5 bases). The ends were cut back, 6 bases at V and 2 bases at J, with 17 bases in the middle. The CDR3 extends over 15 amino acids. The germline gives CDR1 LGHDT, CDR2 YNNKEL (reference sequence). In nucleotides, the CDR3 is TGTGCCAGCAGTAGAGGTGCGGGCCAAGCCTACGAGCAGTACTTC. This codes for CASSRGAGQAYEQYF.

This chain links TRBV7-9 with TRBJ1-2; the D gene is possibly TRBD1 (5 bases). From germline, CDR1 is SEHNR and CDR2 FQNEAQ (reference sequence). V shed 5 bases and J shed 3 bases, with 13 bases lying between them. The CDR3 sequence is 14 residues long. CDR3 residues: CASSPRQGDYGYTF. For the CDR3, the DNA is TGTGCCAGCAGCCCACGCCAGGGCGACTATGGCTACACCTTC.

The genes are TRBV30 and TRBJ1-1, with D uncertain. Germline loops: CDR1 GTSNPN, CDR2 SVGIG (reference sequence). The CDR3 spans 12 residues. Between the trimmed V and J ends, which lost 3 bases and 3 bases, there was a span of 8 bases. The CDR3 DNA sequence: TGTGCCTGGAGGCAGAGGGACACTGAAGCTTTCTTT. Protein product: CAWRQRDTEAFF.

J is TRBJ1-5 and V is TRBV19; TRBD1 agrees at 12 bases. Germline CDR1 LNHDA, CDR2 SQIVND (reference sequence). The CDR3 has 14 residues. The junction had 3 bases not matched to a gene; V was cut back by 6 bases and J by 6 bases. As DNA, the CDR3 is TGTGCCAGTAGAGGGACAGGGGGCCGTCAGCCCCAGCATTTT. This translates into CASRGTGGRQPQHF.

This chain joins TRBV5-1 and TRBJ1-6, with TRBD1 matching 7 bases. CDR3 length: 15 residues. CDR1 is SGHRS and CDR2 is YFSETQ in the germline V gene. The V and J ends lost 5 bases and 7 bases, in that order; junction bases with no gene match: 9. CDR3 loop: CASSLGGQWNSPLHF. CDR3 DNA sequence: TGCGCCAGCAGTCTAGGGGGACAGTGGAATTCACCCCTCCACTTT.

J is TRBJ1-4 and V is TRBV28, with a tentative D call TRBD1 (5 bases). From germline, CDR1 is MDHEN and CDR2 SYDVKM. The CDR3 has 15 residues. V was cut by 6 bases and J by 5 bases, with 16 bases left in between. The CDR3 nucleotides read TGTGCCAGCAGCGCTCTCATAAGGGGAAATGAAAAACTGTTTTTT. Protein: CASSALIRGNEKLFF.